The clone carrying this T cell receptor beta chain is medium-sized in the sample. TRB was amplified from about 250-500 ng of blood genomic DNA. TRB rearrangements were amplified by multiplex PCR with BIOMED2 TRB-A/B primers. TCRdb reprocessed the multiplex PCR reads with MiXCR, giving one entry per CDR3 protein. The table lists more than 7,500 distinct CDR3 sequences, roughly 31% of them singletons. This entry comes from a study of T and B cells in COVID-19 patients. Study summary: Blood was sampled from COVID-19 patients who were either actively infected or recovered.

The sample comprised blood. The TCR sequence derives from a human donor who had recovered from COVID-19.

As DNA, the CDR3 is TGTGCCAGCAGTTCTATGTCGTTCCAAGAGACCCAGTACTTC. Protein product: CASSSMSFQETQYF. This chain joins TRBV12-3 or TRBV12-4 and TRBJ2-5; no clear D gene. The CDR3 runs 14 residues. Trimming pared 4 bases from V and 1 base from J, leaving 10 bases between.